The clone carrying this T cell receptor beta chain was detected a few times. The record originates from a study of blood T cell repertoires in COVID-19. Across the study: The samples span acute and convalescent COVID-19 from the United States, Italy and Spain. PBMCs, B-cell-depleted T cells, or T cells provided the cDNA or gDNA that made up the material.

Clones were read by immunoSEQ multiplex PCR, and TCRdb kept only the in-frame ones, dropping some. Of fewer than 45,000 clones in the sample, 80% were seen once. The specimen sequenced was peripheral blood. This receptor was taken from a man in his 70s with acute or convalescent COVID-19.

The CDR3 DNA reads TGTGCCAGCGGGGGTAAAGGGGCAGGGGACTATGGCTACACCTTC. Protein: CASGGKGAGDYGYTF. The chain links TRBV6-5 to TRBJ1-2; the D gene is possibly TRBD1 (6 bases). The V gene's germline CDR1 is MNHEY and CDR2 SVGAGI. V lost 8 bases and J lost 3, with 19 bases in between. CDR3 length equals 15 residues.